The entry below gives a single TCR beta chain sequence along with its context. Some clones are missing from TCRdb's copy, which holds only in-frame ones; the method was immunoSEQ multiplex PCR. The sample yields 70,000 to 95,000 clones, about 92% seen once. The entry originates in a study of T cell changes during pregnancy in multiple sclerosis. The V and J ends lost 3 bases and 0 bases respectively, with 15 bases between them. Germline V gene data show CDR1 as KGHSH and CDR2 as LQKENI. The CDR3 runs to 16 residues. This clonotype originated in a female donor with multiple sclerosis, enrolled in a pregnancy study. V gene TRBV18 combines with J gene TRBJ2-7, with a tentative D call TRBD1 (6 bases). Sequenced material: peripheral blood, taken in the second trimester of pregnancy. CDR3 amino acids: CASSPPGHHFSYEQYF. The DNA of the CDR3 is TGTGCCAGCTCACCCCCGGGACACCATTTCTCCTACGAGCAGTACTTC.